The rows below give T cell receptor beta chains drawn from one sample of a study of shared clonotypes between healthy human individuals. The method was immunoSEQ multiplex PCR; TCRdb's version includes in-frame clones alone and lacks a portion of them. The sample holds about 770,000 clones, just under 75% seen once. The material sequenced was memory CD4+ T cells sorted from blood. Receptors were obtained from a young woman in good health. The CDR3 runs from the conserved cysteine through the conserved F or W. D genes are given only for firm matches. Size is omitted from some rows. Given values are once, few, many or a class for expanded clones.

D,J,V,size,CDR3,DNA
-,TRBJ1-5,TRBV7-2,-,CASSLTTLSNQPQHF,TGTGCCAGCAGCTTAACTACACTGAGCAATCAGCCCCAGCATTTT
-,TRBJ2-7,TRBV5-1,few,CASSLERANEWDREQYF,TGCGCCAGCAGCTTGGAACGGGCCAACGAATGGGACCGCGAGCAGTACTTC
-,TRBJ1-2,TRBV28,-,CASSQTLESKGYGYTF,TGTGCCAGCAGCCAAACCCTCGAGAGTAAGGGCTATGGCTACACCTTC
-,TRBJ1-1,TRBV30,-,CAWSSPLHLNTEAFF,TGTGCCTGGAGTTCCCCATTACACCTGAACACTGAAGCTTTCTTT
TRBD1,TRBJ2-3,TRBV11-3,-,CASSLGQGSTDTQYF,TGTGCCAGCAGCTTAGGACAGGGAAGCACAGATACGCAGTATTTT
-,TRBJ2-6,TRBV21-1,once,CASSKALGTIGSGANVLTF,TGTGCCAGCAGCAAAGCGCTTGGGACGATAGGGTCTGGGGCCAACGTCCTGACTTTC
-,TRBJ1-4,TRBV19,-,CASSIGFGGRRKLFF,TGTGCCAGTAGTATAGGATTCGGGGGGCGCAGAAAACTGTTTTTT
-,TRBJ2-1,TRBV2,-,CASSESTQSYNEQFF,TGTGCCAGCAGTGAATCTACTCAATCCTACAATGAGCAGTTCTTC
TRBD2,TRBJ2-3,TRBV5-1,-,CASKGLAGVTDTQYF,TGCGCCAGCAAGGGACTAGCGGGAGTAACAGATACGCAGTATTTT
TRBD2,TRBJ2-7,TRBV18,-,CASRSGSGYEQYF,TGTGCCAGCCGAAGCGGGAGTGGTTACGAGCAGTACTTC
-,TRBJ2-5,TRBV18,-,CASSRDNQETQYF,TGTGCCAGCTCAAGGGACAACCAAGAGACCCAGTACTTC
-,TRBJ2-2,TRBV27,few,CASSTTHRGSNTGELFF,TGTGCCAGCAGTACGACCCACCGGGGGTCGAACACCGGGGAGCTGTTTTTT
TRBD2,TRBJ2-3,TRBV6-6,-,CASSRTSPTTDTQYF,TGTGCCAGCAGCCGGACTAGCCCTACCACAGATACGCAGTATTTT
-,TRBJ1-5,TRBV19,-,CASSILPALLNQPQHF,TGTGCCAGTAGTATTCTTCCGGCCCTCTTGAATCAGCCCCAGCATTTT
TRBD2,TRBJ2-1,TRBV7-9,-,CASSNPGASGSSYNEQFF,TGTGCCAGCAGCAACCCGGGGGCTAGCGGGAGCTCCTACAATGAGCAGTTCTTC
TRBD2,TRBJ2-4,TRBV6-5,-,CASSSGTSGDIQYF,TGTGCCAGCAGTTCCGGGACTAGCGGGGACATTCAGTACTTC
-,TRBJ2-1,TRBV28,-,CASRAAGPKYNEQFF,TGTGCCAGCAGGGCCGCAGGACCAAAGTACAATGAGCAGTTCTTC
TRBD2,TRBJ2-7,TRBV7-9,-,CASSLSVLAGAYEQYF,TGTGCCAGCAGCTTATCGGTCCTAGCGGGAGCCTACGAGCAGTACTTC
-,TRBJ2-3,TRBV7-8,many,CASSPMGIGTDTQYF,TGTGCCAGCAGTCCGATGGGGATCGGCACGGATACGCAGTATTTT
-,TRBJ1-5,TRBV30,-,CAWSGGSNQPQHF,TGTGCCTGGAGTGGTGGTAGCAATCAGCCCCAGCATTTT
-,TRBJ2-3,TRBV11-3,-,CASSLAGMTDTQYF,TGTGCCAGCAGCTTGGCAGGAATGACAGATACGCAGTATTTT
-,TRBJ1-5,TRBV15,few,CATSGKGRLNQPQHF,TGTGCCACCAGCGGCAAGGGACGGCTAAATCAGCCCCAGCATTTT
TRBD1,TRBJ1-2,TRBV7-3,-,CASSPTGLGGYTF,TGTGCCAGCAGCCCGACAGGGTTAGGGGGCTACACCTTC
-,TRBJ1-4,TRBV19,once,CASSNYPTGWTNEKLFF,TGTGCCAGTAGTAACTACCCTACAGGGTGGACTAATGAAAAACTGTTTTTT
-,TRBJ1-2,TRBV19,-,CASSTDRYGYTF,TGTGCCAGTAGTACCGACAGGTACGGCTACACCTTC
-,TRBJ1-2,TRBV6-1,-,CASRRGDYGYTF,TGTGCCAGCAGGCGGGGGGACTATGGCTACACCTTC
-,TRBJ2-3,TRBV7-9,-,CASSPQSTSTDTQYF,TGTGCCAGCAGCCCGCAGTCCACCAGCACAGATACGCAGTATTTT
TRBD2,TRBJ2-4,TRBV5-1,-,CASSPSSGSQNIQYF,TGCGCCAGCAGCCCCTCGAGCGGGAGCCAAAACATTCAGTACTTC
TRBD1,TRBJ2-5,TRBV6-4,-,CASSADRAETQYF,TGTGCCAGCAGCGCCGACAGGGCCGAGACCCAGTACTTC
TRBD2,TRBJ2-1,TRBV7-6,few,CASSERTSGSWNNEQFF,TGTGCCAGCAGCGAGCGGACTAGCGGGAGTTGGAACAATGAGCAGTTCTTC
TRBD1,TRBJ2-1,TRBV10-1,-,CASSESGRGLYNEQFF,TGCGCCAGCAGTGAGTCGGGCAGGGGGCTGTACAATGAGCAGTTCTTC
-,TRBJ2-5,TRBV23-1,-,CASSQSFSGQDRDYPKETQYF,TGCGCCAGCAGTCAATCGTTTTCGGGTCAGGACAGGGACTACCCAAAAGAGACCCAGTACTTC
-,TRBJ1-1,TRBV10-2,-,CASLDPGQNTEAFF,TGCGCCAGCCTGGACCCGGGACAGAACACTGAAGCTTTCTTT
TRBD1,TRBJ1-4,TRBV7-2,-,CASSVGGQSNEKLFF,TGTGCCAGCAGCGTAGGGGGACAGAGCAATGAAAAACTGTTTTTT
TRBD2,TRBJ2-3,TRBV2,-,CASSSSGHSTDTQYF,TGTGCCAGCAGTTCTAGCGGGCATAGCACAGATACGCAGTATTTT
TRBD1,TRBJ1-2,TRBV11-2,-,CASSPGTGHGYTF,TGTGCCAGCAGCCCCGGGACAGGGCATGGCTACACCTTC
-,TRBJ1-5,TRBV6-1,few,CASNNRVGSNQPQHF,TGTGCCAGCAATAACAGGGTTGGGAGCAATCAGCCCCAGCATTTT
TRBD1,TRBJ2-7,TRBV6-6,-,CASSGQGASTSYEQYF,TGTGCCAGCAGCGGACAGGGGGCTTCGACCTCCTACGAGCAGTACTTC
-,TRBJ1-2,TRBV25-1,-,CASSGTWGAGYTF,TGTGCCAGCAGTGGTACATGGGGAGCGGGCTACACCTTC
-,TRBJ2-3,TRBV10-3,-,CAISESGADTQYF,TGTGCCATCAGTGAGTCGGGTGCAGATACGCAGTATTTT
TRBD1,TRBJ1-1,TRBV4-1,many,CASSPPSWTGMNTEAFF,TGCGCCAGCAGCCCTCCTTCCTGGACAGGAATGAACACTGAAGCTTTCTTT
-,TRBJ2-7,TRBV28,-,CASMKPVTYEQYF,TGTGCCAGCATGAAACCCGTAACCTACGAGCAGTACTTC
TRBD2,TRBJ2-6,TRBV27,-,CACSRRGGGTGANVLTF,TGTGCCTGTAGCCGGAGGGGCGGGGGTACTGGGGCCAACGTCCTGACTTTC
-,TRBJ2-2,TRBV18,few,CASSPDRTNTGELFF,TGTGCCAGCTCACCGGACAGAACGAACACCGGGGAGCTGTTTTTT
TRBD1,TRBJ1-1,TRBV28,-,CASSNRGRGPFF,TGTGCCAGCAGCAACAGGGGAAGGGGACCTTTCTTT
-,TRBJ2-6,TRBV19,few,CASSILGGANVLTF,TGTGCCAGTAGTATACTCGGAGGGGCCAACGTCCTGACTTTC
-,TRBJ1-2,TRBV18,few,CASSPSLEDGGYTF,TGTGCCAGCTCACCGAGCCTGGAGGATGGGGGCTACACCTTC